This record looks at one T cell receptor (beta chain) sequence and its context. The clone's antigen remains unknown. No base qualities exist here, and no much larger clone lies one base off it. In the paper's terms, the time point label means: cycle 2 day 1 (C2D1) of nivolumab. Relapse after autologous stem cell transplantation had occurred in all trial patients, and cohorts A, B and C were distinguished by prior brentuximab vedotin exposure. The trial cohort included 55 to 65 patients with relapsed/refractory classical Hodgkin lymphoma, and each patient had a best overall response of complete response, partial response or progressive disease. In the multi-cohort phase II CheckMate 205 trial, trial patients received single-agent nivolumab. Best overall response was determined by an independent review committee according to the 2007 International Working Group response criteria. Trial PBMCs were collected immediately before nivolumab initiation (C1D1) and during therapy at cycle 2 day 1 and cycle 4 day 1. Peripheral blood was collected in 8 mL Vacutainer Cell Preparation Tubes, from which PBMCs were isolated by centrifugation and then cryopreserved.

CDR1 and CDR2 (SGDLS, YYNGEE) derive from the germline V gene. The V end loses 0 bases and the J end loses 2 bases, and a stretch of 9 bases separates them. The CDR3 has 15 amino acids, counting the end cysteine and phenylalanine. Of all the DNA, just the CDR3 is kept, 45 bases in frame from base 1. This sample is drawn from a study of PD-1 blockade in classical Hodgkin lymphoma (TCRdb year 2020). For context, the study as a whole: Nivolumab dosing was 3 mg/kg intravenously every 2 weeks, continuing until either disease progression or unacceptable toxicity. The study used CyTOF and TCR beta sequencing to define a peripheral blood immune signature of response to PD-1 blockade in classical Hodgkin lymphoma.

The Qiagen DNeasy kit was used to extract genomic DNA from unsorted PBMCs and from the negatively selected CD4+ and CD8+ fractions. TCR beta CDR3 regions were amplified by immunoSEQ multiplex PCR using primers annealing to V and J segments. Amplification bias was minimized using a synthetic immune receptor repertoire, and residual bias was removed computationally after sequencing. The original pipeline was this. Custom Python scripts were used to quantify repertoire diversity as the Shannon entropy index. Unsorted, CD4+ and CD8+ repertoires were examined separately, except in combined analyses, for which CD4+ and CD8+ sequences were merged in silico. A clone was considered expanded if an increase in frequency of at least 2-fold after treatment relative to C1D1 was found, and a pseudocount of 0.5 was applied to clones undetected at baseline. Clones with 0 or 1 copy at C1D1 were defined as singleton clones, while clones with 2 or more copies were defined as non-singleton clones. Clones expanded in unsorted samples were labelled as CD4+, CD8+ or unknown by matching protein sequences in sorted samples from the same patient. Diversity changes from C1D1 to C4D1 were tested in paired samples using Wilcoxon tests. In its TCRdb copy, this immuneACCESS table keeps in-frame sequences only and misses some clones. Where compared with another copy, unresolved V genes explain less than half of these, and the others have no known cause. V and J calls plus clone size are reproduced from that table; the DNA served to infer D and trimming. Present in this sample are approximately 90,000 clones, about nine tenths of which were seen just once. Under 3% of the sample belongs to the ten largest clones.

Overall results and qualifications from the work: Lower diversity was observed in patients in whom nivolumab was started less than 1 year after ASCT, and these patients were excluded from later analyses so that confounding by immune reconstitution would be avoided. Baseline diversity similar to that of newly diagnosed patients was observed in trial patients achieving complete response, whereas significantly lower diversity was observed in partial responders and progressors. By C4D1, a significant rise was seen in CD4+ TCR diversity but not in CD8+ TCR diversity (p=0.0027 vs p=0.16), and the rise was most apparent among complete responders (p=0.02). Baseline TCR diversity was reported to be lower in newly diagnosed patients than in healthy donors and to be lower still in relapsed/refractory patients. The study covered only a single clinical trial cohort, and the causes of the repertoire differences, possibly disease activity or prior therapy, were still not defined.

The input for sequencing was peripheral blood mononuclear cells (PBMCs), taken before the second cycle of nivolumab. The TCR sequence derives from a human donor with classical Hodgkin lymphoma. The chain is encoded by TRBV9 joined to TRBJ2-1; the D call is possibly TRBD1 or TRBD2, each sharing 5 bases. The sequence in DNA is TGTGCCAGCAGCGTAGGGGACGGACCCTACAATGAGCAGTTCTTC. Its amino acids are CASSVGDGPYNEQFF.